This T cell receptor (beta chain) was recorded in a study of CD8 T cells in Susac syndrome. Random hexamers primed reverse transcription of roughly 0.5 to 1 ug RNA. TCRdb reprocessed the immunoSEQ multiplex PCR reads via MiXCR and lists one record per CDR3 protein. Here the sample spans some 110,000 distinct CDR3 sequences, roughly 93% being singletons. Germline V gene sequence: CDR1 MNHEY, CDR2 SMNVEV (reference sequence). With 3 bases removed from V and 8 bases from J, the gap between germline ends came to 13 bases. This CDR3 is 14 amino acids long. This chain uses TRBV27 with TRBJ1-4; D is undetermined. The clonotype comes from a human donor with multiple sclerosis. The specimen sequenced was CD4+ T cells from PBMCs. The chain's CDR3 is CASSLVQSREKLFF. The CDR3 coding sequence is TGTGCCAGCAGTTTGGTCCAGAGCCGCGAAAAACTGTTTTTT.